This T cell receptor (beta chain) is from a study of tumor and adjacent non-tumor tissue in lung cancer. Study information: Patients comprised about a dozen adenocarcinoma, 2 squamous cell carcinoma and 1 small cell lung cancer. Study-level findings and limits: Normal lung showed higher cumulative top 100 clone frequency than tumor.

Three rounds of nested PCR, following a modified ARM-PCR protocol, produced the TCRbeta library. MiXCR, run by TCRdb on the multiplex PCR reads, gives a single entry per CDR3 protein. The repertoire includes about 76,000 distinct CDR3 sequences, approximately 80% of them detected once, and about 54% sits in the top ten. No cell sorting was done before RNA was extracted from the tissue. Distant lung tissue was collected more than 3 cm away from the tumor edge. Comment on this clonotype: The antigen remains undetermined.

V lost 9 bases and J lost 0; bases outside the gene matches: 11. This CDR3 is 17 amino acids long. CDR1 is MNHEY, CDR2 SVGAGI, per germline. Sequenced: distant non-tumor lung tissue. This sequence joins TRBV6-5 and TRBJ2-6, with 7 bases identical to TRBD2. This sequence was found in a man aged 60 to 69 with non-small cell lung cancer. The CDR3 DNA follows: TGTGCCAGTAGTCTAGCGGTAGTTAGCTCTGGGGCCAACGTCCTGACTTTC. Its translation: CASSLAVVSSGANVLTF.